The clone carrying this T cell receptor (beta chain) was counted only a few times. This specimen comes from a study of blood T cells in healthy people across ages. A second PCR, run for roughly 7 to 12 cycles, used a sample-barcoded 5' primer plus a J-beta primer mix. MiXCR was run by TCRdb on the 5' RACE reads, yielding one entry per CDR3 protein. The profile shows 1.5 million to 2 million distinct CDR3 sequences, 28% of them singletons. Trimming removed 0 bases from V and 10 bases from J, with 16 bases in between. Per the germline V gene, CDR1 is GTSNPN and CDR2 is SVGIG (reference sequence). The CDR3 consists of 14 residues.

Material for sequencing was blood. This clonotype was sampled from a young woman in good health. The chain links TRBV30 to TRBJ2-1; D might be TRBD2 (6 bases). In DNA form, the CDR3 reads TGTGCCTGGAGTGTAGGCTTTGGAGGGAGGGAGCAGTTCTTC. Translating it yields CAWSVGFGGREQFF.